This is a list of T cell receptor beta chains from one sample in a study of technical replicates of blood from a few donors. Using immunoSEQ multiplex PCR, the repertoire was profiled, and TCRdb retains in-frame clones only, with some absent. Here the sample spans roughly 50,000 clones, 90% to 95% being singletons. Sequenced sample: PBMCs. These receptors originate from a human donor in good health. Some clones in this sample may be carry-over from other donors' samples. CDR3s include the opening cysteine and the closing phenylalanine or tryptophan. The D gene is left open where the match is weak. The size entry is marked missing in some rows and otherwise reads once, few, many or a size class.

length,V,size,J,D,CDR3,DNA
14,TRBV6-6,-,TRBJ2-5,TRBD2,CASGLRGGRETQYF,TGTGCCAGCGGCCTTCGGGGGGGCAGGGAGACCCAGTACTTC
15,TRBV6-1,-,TRBJ2-1,TRBD2,CASSEPGTSENEQFF,TGTGCCAGCAGTGAACCCGGGACTAGCGAGAATGAGCAGTTCTTC
12,TRBV27,-,TRBJ1-6,-,CASQENNSPLHF,TGTGCCAGCCAGGAAAATAATTCACCCCTCCACTTT
14,TRBV6-6,once,TRBJ2-5,-,CAITAGIQGETQYF,TGTGCCATAACGGCCGGGATTCAGGGGGAGACCCAGTACTTC
19,TRBV10-1,-,TRBJ1-5,TRBD1,CASSAPGQRTYPSNQPQHF,TGCGCCAGCAGTGCCCCGGGACAGAGAACGTACCCCAGCAATCAGCCCCAGCATTTT
15,TRBV27,once,TRBJ2-1,TRBD1,CASSQDRGLYNEQFF,TGTGCCAGCAGCCAGGACAGGGGGCTCTACAATGAGCAGTTCTTC
17,TRBV9,-,TRBJ2-3,-,CASSPSSWRGSTDTQYF,TGTGCCAGCAGCCCTAGTTCTTGGCGGGGCAGCACAGATACGCAGTATTTT
12,TRBV10-3,-,TRBJ2-7,-,CAKEKGYHEQYF,TGTGCCAAAGAAAAGGGGTACCACGAGCAGTACTTC
14,TRBV30,-,TRBJ1-6,TRBD1,CAWHIRGHRSPLHF,TGTGCCTGGCATATCAGGGGGCATCGTTCACCCCTCCACTTT
16,TRBV7-9,-,TRBJ2-3,TRBD2,CASSFTPGTSGDTQYF,TGTGCCAGCAGCTTCACTCCTGGGACTAGCGGAGATACGCAGTATTTT
15,TRBV6-1,-,TRBJ2-6,TRBD1,CASSGDRAGANVLTF,TGTGCCAGCAGTGGGGACAGGGCTGGGGCCAACGTCCTGACTTTC
12,TRBV7-9,-,TRBJ2-3,-,CASSLGTDTQYF,TGTGCCAGCAGTCTAGGAACAGATACGCAGTATTTT
15,TRBV15,-,TRBJ2-1,-,CATSRRLALYNEQFF,TGTGCCACCAGCAGACGATTGGCCCTCTACAATGAGCAGTTCTTC
13,TRBV4-2,-,TRBJ2-1,-,CASSVRGNNEQFF,TGTGCCAGCAGCGTCCGGGGTAACAATGAGCAGTTCTTC
17,TRBV5-4,once,TRBJ1-2,TRBD1,CASGPNRQGIINYGYTF,TGTGCCAGCGGGCCGAATCGACAGGGTATTATTAACTATGGCTACACCTTC
15,TRBV6-1,-,TRBJ1-6,-,CASSGARRSQTPLHF,TGTGCCAGCAGTGGGGCACGGCGTAGTCAAACACCCCTCCACTTT
15,TRBV9,-,TRBJ2-1,-,CASSVARGGGDEQFF,TGTGCCAGCAGCGTAGCTCGAGGAGGGGGGGACGAGCAGTTCTTC
15,TRBV9,-,TRBJ2-1,TRBD2,CASSDTGLAGAEQFF,TGTGCCAGCAGCGATACGGGACTAGCGGGAGCGGAGCAGTTCTTC
15,TRBV9,-,TRBJ2-1,TRBD2,CASSLTSGGYNEQFF,TGTGCCAGCAGCCTTACTAGCGGGGGTTACAATGAGCAGTTCTTC
16,TRBV11-2,-,TRBJ2-1,TRBD2,CASSSLGRKAGDEQFF,TGTGCCAGCAGCTCGCTGGGACGGAAGGCGGGGGATGAGCAGTTCTTC
13,TRBV7-2,-,TRBJ2-1,TRBD2,CASRPPSGNEQFF,TGTGCCAGCAGACCACCTAGCGGGAATGAGCAGTTCTTC
15,TRBV6-4,-,TRBJ2-1,TRBD2,CASSVGLAGYNEQFF,TGTGCCAGCAGTGTCGGACTAGCGGGGTACAATGAGCAGTTCTTC